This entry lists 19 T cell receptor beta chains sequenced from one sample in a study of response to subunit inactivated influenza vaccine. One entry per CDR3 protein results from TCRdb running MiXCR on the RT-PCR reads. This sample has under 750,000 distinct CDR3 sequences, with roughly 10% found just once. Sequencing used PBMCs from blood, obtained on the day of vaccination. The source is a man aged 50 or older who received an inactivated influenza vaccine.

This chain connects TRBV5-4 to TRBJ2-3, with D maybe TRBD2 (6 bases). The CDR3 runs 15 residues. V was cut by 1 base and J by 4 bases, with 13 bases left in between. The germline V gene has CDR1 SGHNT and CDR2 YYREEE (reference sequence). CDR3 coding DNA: TGTGCCAGCAGCTTGCGTCGGGGGAAGCCAGATACGCAGTATTTT. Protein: CASSLRRGKPDTQYF.

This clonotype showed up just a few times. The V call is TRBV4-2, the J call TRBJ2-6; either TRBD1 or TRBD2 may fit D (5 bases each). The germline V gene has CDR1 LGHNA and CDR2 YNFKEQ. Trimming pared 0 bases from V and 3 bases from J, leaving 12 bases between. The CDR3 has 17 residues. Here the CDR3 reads CASSQDMRGDGANVLTF. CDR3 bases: TGTGCCAGCAGCCAAGACATGAGAGGGGATGGGGCCAACGTCCTGACTTTC.

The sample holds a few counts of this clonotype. The CDR3 is CSARDRSRDLYEQYF. As DNA, the CDR3 is TGCAGTGCTAGAGATCGAAGCAGGGACTTGTACGAGCAGTACTTC. This rearrangement joins TRBV20-1 to TRBJ2-7, with TRBD2 as a possible D gene (6 bases). Trimming pared 0 bases from V and 4 bases from J, leaving 16 bases between. The CDR3 spans 15 residues. Germline V gene lookup returns CDR1 DFQATT and CDR2 SNEGSKA (reference sequence).

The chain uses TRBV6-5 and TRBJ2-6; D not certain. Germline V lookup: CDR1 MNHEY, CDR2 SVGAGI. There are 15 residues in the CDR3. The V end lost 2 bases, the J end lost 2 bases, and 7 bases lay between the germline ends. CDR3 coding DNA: TGTGCCAGCAGTTACATGAACCCTGGGGCCAACGTCCTGACTTTC. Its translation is CASSYMNPGANVLTF.

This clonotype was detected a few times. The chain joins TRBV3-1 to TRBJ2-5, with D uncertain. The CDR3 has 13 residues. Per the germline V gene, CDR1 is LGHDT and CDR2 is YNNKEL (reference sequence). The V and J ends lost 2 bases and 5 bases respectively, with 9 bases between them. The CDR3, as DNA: TGTGCCAGCAGCCAACCACTAAGGGAGACCCAGTACTTC. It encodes CASSQPLRETQYF.

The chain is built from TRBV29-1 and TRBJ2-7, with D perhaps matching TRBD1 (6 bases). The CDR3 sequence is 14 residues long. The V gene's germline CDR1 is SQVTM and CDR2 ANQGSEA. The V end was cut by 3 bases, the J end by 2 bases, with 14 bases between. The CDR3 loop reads CSVDQGSGAYEQYF. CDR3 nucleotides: TGCAGCGTTGACCAGGGATCAGGGGCCTACGAGCAGTACTTC.

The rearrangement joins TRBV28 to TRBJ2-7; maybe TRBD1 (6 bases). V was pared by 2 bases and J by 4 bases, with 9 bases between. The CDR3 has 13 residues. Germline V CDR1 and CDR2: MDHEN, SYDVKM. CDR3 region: CASSLRTDYEQYF. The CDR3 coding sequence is TGTGCCAGCAGTTTACGGACAGATTACGAGCAGTACTTC.

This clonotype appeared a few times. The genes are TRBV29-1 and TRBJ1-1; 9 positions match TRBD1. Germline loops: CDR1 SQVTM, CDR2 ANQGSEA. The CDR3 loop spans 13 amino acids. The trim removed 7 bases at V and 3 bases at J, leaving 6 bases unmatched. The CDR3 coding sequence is TGCAGCGGGGGGGACAGGGCTTACACTGAAGCTTTCTTT. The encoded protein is CSGGDRAYTEAFF. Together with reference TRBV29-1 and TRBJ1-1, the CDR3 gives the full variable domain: SAVISQKPSRDICQRGTSLTIQCQVDSQVTMMFWYRQQPGQSLTLIATANQGSEATYESGFVIDKFPISRPNLTFSTLTVSNMSPEDSSIYLCSGGDRAYTEAFFGQGTRLTVV.

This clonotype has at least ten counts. Here the CDR3 reads CAMGTGPTNTGELFF. DNA of the CDR3: TGTGCCATGGGGACAGGTCCCACTAACACCGGGGAGCTGTTTTTT. The chain employs TRBV10-3 and TRBJ2-2; 8 bases map to TRBD1. Per germline, CDR1 ENHRY and CDR2 SYGVKD. The CDR3 spans 15 residues. Trimming cost V 9 bases and J 2 bases; bases outside gene matches: 8.

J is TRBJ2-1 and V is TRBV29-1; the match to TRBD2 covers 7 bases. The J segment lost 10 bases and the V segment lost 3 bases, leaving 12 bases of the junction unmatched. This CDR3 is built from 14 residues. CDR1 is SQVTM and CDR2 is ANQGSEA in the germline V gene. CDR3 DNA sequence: TGCAGCGTTGATAAAAGGCTAGCGGAGCCAGAGCAGTTCTTC. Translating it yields CSVDKRLAEPEQFF.

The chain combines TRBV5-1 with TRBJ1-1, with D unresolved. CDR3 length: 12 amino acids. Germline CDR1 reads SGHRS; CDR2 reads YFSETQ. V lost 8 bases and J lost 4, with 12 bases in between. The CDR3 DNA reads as TGCGCCAGTCCAGGAGCGCTCACTGAAGCTTTCTTT. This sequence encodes CASPGALTEAFF. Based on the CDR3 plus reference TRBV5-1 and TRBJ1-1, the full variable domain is KAGVTQTPRYLIKTRGQQVTLSCSPISGHRSVSWYQQTPGQGLQFLFEYFSETQRNKGNFPGRFSGRQFSNSRSEMNVSTLELGDSALYLCASPGALTEAFFGQGTRLTVV.

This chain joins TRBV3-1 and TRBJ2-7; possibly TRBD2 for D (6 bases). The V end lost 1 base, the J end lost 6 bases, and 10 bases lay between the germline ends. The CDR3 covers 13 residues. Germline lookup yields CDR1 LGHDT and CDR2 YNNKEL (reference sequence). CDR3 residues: CASSQVSGGEQYF. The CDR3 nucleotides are TGTGCCAGCAGCCAAGTTTCCGGGGGCGAGCAGTACTTC.

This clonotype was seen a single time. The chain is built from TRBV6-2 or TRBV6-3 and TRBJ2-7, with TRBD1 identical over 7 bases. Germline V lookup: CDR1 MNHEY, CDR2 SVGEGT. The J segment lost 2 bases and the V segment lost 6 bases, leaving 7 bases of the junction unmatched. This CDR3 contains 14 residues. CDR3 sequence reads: CASRETGSTYEQYF. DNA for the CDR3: TGTGCCAGCAGGGAGACAGGGTCGACCTACGAGCAGTACTTC.

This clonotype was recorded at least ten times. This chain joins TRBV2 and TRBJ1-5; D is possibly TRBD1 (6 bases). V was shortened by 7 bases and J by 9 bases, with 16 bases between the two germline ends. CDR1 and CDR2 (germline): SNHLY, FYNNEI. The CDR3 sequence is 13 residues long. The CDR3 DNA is TGTGCCAGCAATCAGGCAGGGGATGGGCCCCAGCATTTT. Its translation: CASNQAGDGPQHF.

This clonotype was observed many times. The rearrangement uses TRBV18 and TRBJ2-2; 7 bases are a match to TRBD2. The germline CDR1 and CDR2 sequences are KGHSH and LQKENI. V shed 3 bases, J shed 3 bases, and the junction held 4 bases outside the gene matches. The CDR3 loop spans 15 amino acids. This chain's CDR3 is CASSPIRGDTGELFF. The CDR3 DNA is TGTGCCAGCTCACCTATCCGGGGGGACACCGGGGAGCTGTTTTTT.

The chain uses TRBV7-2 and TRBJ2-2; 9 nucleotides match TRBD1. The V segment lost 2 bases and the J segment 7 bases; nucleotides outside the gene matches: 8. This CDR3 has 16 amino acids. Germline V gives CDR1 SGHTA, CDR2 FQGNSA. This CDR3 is CASSLNTGGAGGELFF. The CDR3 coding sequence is TGTGCCAGCAGCTTAAACACAGGGGGCGCGGGCGGGGAGCTGTTTTTT.

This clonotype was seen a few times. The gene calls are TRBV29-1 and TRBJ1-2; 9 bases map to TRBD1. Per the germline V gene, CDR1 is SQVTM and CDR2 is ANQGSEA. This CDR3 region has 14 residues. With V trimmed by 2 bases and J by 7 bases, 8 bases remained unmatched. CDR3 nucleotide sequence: TGCAGCGTTGAAATACAGGGGGCCCCGGTTGGCTACACCTTC. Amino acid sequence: CSVEIQGAPVGYTF.

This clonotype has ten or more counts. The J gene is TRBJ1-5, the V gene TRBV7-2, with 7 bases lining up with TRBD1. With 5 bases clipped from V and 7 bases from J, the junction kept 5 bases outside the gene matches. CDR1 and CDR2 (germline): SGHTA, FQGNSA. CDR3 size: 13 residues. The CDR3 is CASSDRVGQPQHF. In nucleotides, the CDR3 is TGTGCCAGCAGCGACAGGGTAGGACAGCCCCAGCATTTT. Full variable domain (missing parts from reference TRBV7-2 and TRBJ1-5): GAGVSQSPSNKVTEKGKDVELRCDPISGHTALYWYRQSLGQGLEFLIYFQGNSAPDKSGLPSDRFSAERTGGSVSTLTIQRTQQEDSAVYLCASSDRVGQPQHFGDGTRLSIL.

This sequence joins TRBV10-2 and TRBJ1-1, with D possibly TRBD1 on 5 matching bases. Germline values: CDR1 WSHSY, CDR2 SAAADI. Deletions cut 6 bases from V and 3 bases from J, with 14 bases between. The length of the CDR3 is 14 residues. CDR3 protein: CASRETDSHTEAFF. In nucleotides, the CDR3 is TGCGCCAGCAGAGAGACCGACAGTCACACTGAAGCTTTCTTT.